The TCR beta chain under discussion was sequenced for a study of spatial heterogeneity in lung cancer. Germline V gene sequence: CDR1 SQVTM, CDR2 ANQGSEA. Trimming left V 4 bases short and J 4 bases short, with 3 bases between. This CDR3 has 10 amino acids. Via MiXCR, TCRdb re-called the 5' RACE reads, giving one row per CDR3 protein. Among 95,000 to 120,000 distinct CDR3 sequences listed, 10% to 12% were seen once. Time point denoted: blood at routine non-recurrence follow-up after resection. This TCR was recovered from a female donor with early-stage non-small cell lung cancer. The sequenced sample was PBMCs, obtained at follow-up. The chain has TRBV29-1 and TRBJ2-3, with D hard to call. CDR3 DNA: TGCAGCGTTGTCCCAGATACGCAGTATTTT. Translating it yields CSVVPDTQYF.